This TCR beta chain stems from a study of T cells in Graves' hyperthyroidism and ophthalmopathy. Study results and caveats: The model made its ophthalmopathy prediction, and onset followed a median roughly six months later.

V was shortened by 6 bases and J by 3 bases, with 11 bases between the two germline ends. The CDR3 is made up of 13 amino acids. The germline V gene has CDR1 SNHLY and CDR2 FYNNEI. About this clonotype itself: Its specificity is not known.

Lactation, pregnancy, other autoimmune disease or uncontrolled infection led to exclusion of patients. The blood was taken when hyperthyroidism was first diagnosed, before any ophthalmopathy symptoms showed up. There were TCR beta CDR3 regions amplified from RNA transcripts. TCR CDR3 regions were first amplified by RT-PCR with HTBI primers. TCRdb processed the multiplex PCR reads anew with MiXCR; each CDR3 protein has one entry. The data hold approximately 720,000 distinct CDR3 sequences, with roughly 20% observed a single time. The chain uses TRBV2 and TRBJ1-1; possibly TRBD1 for D (6 bases). Sequencing was performed on blood. The TCR was taken from a woman between 45 and 60 years old with Graves' hyperthyroidism that later progressed to Graves' ophthalmopathy. CDR3 loop: CASRSGGHTEAFF. The CDR3 nucleotides read TGTGCCAGCAGATCCGGGGGGCACACTGAAGCTTTCTTT.